This T cell receptor beta chain is from a study of blood T cell repertoires in COVID-19. Study information: Samples taken during acute and convalescent COVID-19 were collected in the United States, Italy and Spain. Sample material is recorded as cDNA or gDNA derived from T cells, B-cell-depleted T cells, or PBMCs.

Per the original methods: Reference gene primer amplification gave nucleated cell count estimates. Method: immunoSEQ multiplex PCR; TCRdb's copy keeps in-frame clones and lacks some. The V and J calls and clone size are taken from that table; D and trimming were inferred from the DNA. The sample shows some 150,000 clones, approximately 80% of them seen only once. The germline V and J ends were trimmed by 0 bases and 2 bases, with 8 bases remaining between them. There are 14 residues in the CDR3. Germline values: CDR1 SGHRS, CDR2 YFSETQ. Enrollment of patients from Seattle took place during active infection, with longitudinal follow-up.

Sequencing was carried out using peripheral blood. The receptor's source is a woman aged 55-75 years with COVID-19, enrolled during active disease. The chain carries TRBV5-1 and TRBJ1-2, with D possibly TRBD1 on 5 matching bases. The DNA for the CDR3 is TGCGCCAGCAGCTTGGAGGGGTCCAACTATGGCTACACCTTC. Its translation is CASSLEGSNYGYTF.